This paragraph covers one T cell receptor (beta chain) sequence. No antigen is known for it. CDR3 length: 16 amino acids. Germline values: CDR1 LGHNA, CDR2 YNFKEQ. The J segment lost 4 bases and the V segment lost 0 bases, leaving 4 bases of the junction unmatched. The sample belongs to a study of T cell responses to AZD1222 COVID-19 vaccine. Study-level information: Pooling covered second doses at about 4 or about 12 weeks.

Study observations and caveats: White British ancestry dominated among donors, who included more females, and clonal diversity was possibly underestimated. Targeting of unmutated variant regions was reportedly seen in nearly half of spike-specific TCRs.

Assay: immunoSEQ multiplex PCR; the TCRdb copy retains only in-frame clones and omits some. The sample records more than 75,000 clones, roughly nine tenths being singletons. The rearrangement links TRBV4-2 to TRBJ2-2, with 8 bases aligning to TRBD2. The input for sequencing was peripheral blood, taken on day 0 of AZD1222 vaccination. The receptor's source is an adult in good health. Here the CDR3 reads CASSQDRTSLTGELFF. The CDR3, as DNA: TGTGCCAGCAGCCAAGATAGGACTAGCCTCACCGGGGAGCTGTTTTTT.